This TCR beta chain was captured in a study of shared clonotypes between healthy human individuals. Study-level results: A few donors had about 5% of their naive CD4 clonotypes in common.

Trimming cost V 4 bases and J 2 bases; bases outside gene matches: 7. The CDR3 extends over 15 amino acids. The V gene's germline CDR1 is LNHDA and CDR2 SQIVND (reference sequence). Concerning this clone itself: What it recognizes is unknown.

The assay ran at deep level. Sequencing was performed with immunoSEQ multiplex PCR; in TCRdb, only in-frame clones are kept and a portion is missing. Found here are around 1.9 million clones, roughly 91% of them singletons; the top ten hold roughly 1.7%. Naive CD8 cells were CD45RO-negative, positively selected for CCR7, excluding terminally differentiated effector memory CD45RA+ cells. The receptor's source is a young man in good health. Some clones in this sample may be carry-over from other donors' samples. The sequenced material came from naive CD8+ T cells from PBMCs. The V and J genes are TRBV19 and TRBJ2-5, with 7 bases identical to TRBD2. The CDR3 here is CASSNRLAVQETQYF. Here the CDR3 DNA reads TGTGCCAGTAGTAACCGGCTAGCGGTTCAAGAGACCCAGTACTTC.